Presented here are 20 T cell receptor beta chains from one specimen sequenced in a study of cytomegalovirus exposure and HLA in healthy donors. The PCR had 60 Vbeta and 13 Jbeta primers. Method: immunoSEQ multiplex PCR; TCRdb's copy keeps in-frame clones and lacks some. The sample shows 150,000 to 200,000 clones, 76% of them seen only once. Sequencing was performed on PBMCs. The receptors were gathered from a man between 18 and 29 years old in good health and CMV-seronegative.

This rearrangement joins TRBV18 to TRBJ1-1, with D unclear. Germline V gene data show CDR1 as KGHSH and CDR2 as LQKENI. With 1 base removed from V and 0 bases from J, the gap between germline ends came to 18 bases. CDR3 length equals 18 residues. CDR3 protein: CASSPRPRVQPMNTEAFF. The DNA of the CDR3 is TGTGCCAGCTCACCACGGCCCAGAGTACAGCCCATGAACACTGAAGCTTTCTTT. The full variable domain, its missing parts supplied by reference TRBV18 and TRBJ1-1, is NAGVMQNPRHLVRRRGQEARLRCSPMKGHSHVYWYRQLPEEGLKFMVYLQKENIIDESGMPKERFSAEFPKEGPSILRIQQVVRGDSAAYFCASSPRPRVQPMNTEAFFGQGTRLTVV.

The sample holds one count of this clone. The chain is built from TRBV19 and TRBJ1-1; the D is unclear. The length of the CDR3 is 14 residues. CDR1 is LNHDA and CDR2 is SQIVND in the germline V gene (reference sequence). The V end lost 5 bases, the J end lost 0 bases, and 10 bases lay between the germline ends. CDR3: CASSSHSMNTEAFF. The CDR3 region has the DNA TGTGCCAGTAGTTCCCACTCCATGAACACTGAAGCTTTCTTT.

Regarding this clone: A much larger clone differs from this one at a single base, so this may be a read error. The V call is TRBV9, the J call TRBJ2-3, with 11 bases lining up with TRBD2. The CDR3 length is 15 residues. The germline CDR1 and CDR2 sequences are SGDLS and YYNGEE. V dropped 3 bases and J dropped 0; count of bases not matched to a gene: 0. Written as DNA, the CDR3 is TGTGCCAGCAGCGGGACTAGCGGGAGCACAGATACGCAGTATTTT. Residues: CASSGTSGSTDTQYF.

The chain joins TRBV2 to TRBJ2-7, with D perhaps matching TRBD2 (6 bases). This CDR3 contains 14 residues. Germline CDR1 is SNHLY and CDR2 is FYNNEI. V was clipped by 4 bases and J by 0 bases, with 10 bases between them. The CDR3 nucleotides read TGTGCCAGCAGTGGAGCGGGCCTCTCCTACGAGCAGTACTTC. Protein product: CASSGAGLSYEQYF.

The CDR3 is CASSHPKGNEQFF. CDR3 nucleotides: TGTGCCAGCAGCCACCCCAAGGGGAATGAGCAGTTCTTC. This chain joins TRBV14 and TRBJ2-1; D perhaps matches TRBD1 (5 bases). The CDR3 is 13 amino acids. CDR1 and CDR2 (germline): SGHDN, FVKESK. Trimming left V 3 bases short and J 7 bases short, with 10 bases between.

The gene calls are TRBV28 and TRBJ1-3; D is uncertain. Per germline, CDR1 MDHEN and CDR2 SYDVKM. The CDR3 loop spans 14 amino acids. V was shortened by 7 bases and J by 0 bases, with 10 bases between the two germline ends. In nucleotides, the CDR3 is TGTGCCAGCATCACCGACATCTCTGGAAACACCATATATTTT. The encoded protein is CASITDISGNTIYF. The variable domain in full, completed from reference TRBV28 and TRBJ1-3, reads DVKVTQSSRYLVKRTGEKVFLECVQDMDHENMFWYRQDPGLGLRLIYFSYDVKMKEKGDIPEGYSVSREKKERFSLILESASTNQTSMYLCASITDISGNTIYFGEGSWLTVV.

The chain has TRBV30 and TRBJ1-2; 12 bases match TRBD1. Per germline, CDR1 GTSNPN and CDR2 SVGIG (reference sequence). The CDR3 consists of 15 residues. Unmatched junction bases numbered 8, after V lost 4 bases and J lost 5 bases. This chain's CDR3 is CAWKGDRGRLYGYTF. The CDR3 bases are TGTGCCTGGAAAGGGGACAGGGGGCGCCTATATGGCTACACCTTC.

This clone was seen a handful of times. The chain joins TRBV15 to TRBJ1-5; 8 nucleotides line up with TRBD1. Germline V gene lookup returns CDR1 LNHNV and CDR2 YYDKDF (reference sequence). Trimming removed 3 bases from V and 5 bases from J; junction bases left unmatched: 0. CDR3 length equals 13 residues. The CDR3 region is CATSRTGDQPQHF. The CDR3 DNA reads TGTGCCACCAGCAGGACAGGGGATCAGCCCCAGCATTTT.

The chain is built from TRBV5-1 and TRBJ1-2; TRBD1 is a possible D gene (6 bases). V shed 4 bases and J shed 5 bases, with 9 bases lying between them. This CDR3 is 12 amino acids long. Per the germline V gene, CDR1 is SGHRS and CDR2 is YFSETQ. CDR3 coding DNA: TGCGCCAGCAGCGCCGACAGGTATGGCTACACCTTC. Amino acid sequence: CASSADRYGYTF. Full variable domain (rest looked up from reference TRBV5-1 and TRBJ1-2): KAGVTQTPRYLIKTRGQQVTLSCSPISGHRSVSWYQQTPGQGLQFLFEYFSETQRNKGNFPGRFSGRQFSNSRSEMNVSTLELGDSALYLCASSADRYGYTFGSGTRLTVV.

DNA of the CDR3: TGTGCCTGGGCTGATGGCATCAATCAGCCCCAGCATTTT. This codes for CAWADGINQPQHF. V and J are TRBV30 and TRBJ1-5; no reliable D call. Trimming pared 5 bases from V and 3 bases from J, leaving 11 bases between. Germline CDR1 reads GTSNPN; CDR2 reads SVGIG (reference sequence). The CDR3 consists of 13 residues.

This clone was detected only a few times. V and J are TRBV19 and TRBJ1-1; a possible D gene is TRBD1 (6 bases). The CDR3 is 14 amino acids. The ends were cut back, 6 bases at V and 3 bases at J, with 14 bases in the middle. Per the germline V gene, CDR1 is LNHDA and CDR2 is SQIVND (reference sequence). The CDR3 is CASRGPGGHTEAFF. Written as DNA, the CDR3 is TGTGCCAGTAGAGGGCCCGGGGGGCACACTGAAGCTTTCTTT.

The genes are TRBV7-9 and TRBJ2-6, with D perhaps matching TRBD1 (6 bases). V was pared by 9 bases and J by 8 bases, with 26 bases between. Germline V gene sequence: CDR1 SEHNR, CDR2 FQNEAQ (reference sequence). This CDR3 region has 17 residues. CDR3 nucleotide sequence: TGTGCCAGTGATAGGGTACAGGGTCTGGGGTCGACCAACGTCCTGACTTTC. Translation gives CASDRVQGLGSTNVLTF. Full variable domain (remainder filled in from reference TRBV7-9 and TRBJ2-6): DTGVSQNPRHKITKRGQNVTFRCDPISEHNRLYWYRQTLGQGPEFLTYFQNEAQLEKSRLLSDRFSAERPKGSFSTLEIQRTEQGDSAMYLCASDRVQGLGSTNVLTFGAGSRLTVL.

V usage is TRBV27 and J usage is TRBJ1-2; 7 bases are shared with TRBD1. The CDR3 runs to 14 residues. Germline CDR1 and CDR2: MNHEY and SMNVEV (reference sequence). V dropped 6 bases and J dropped 4; count of bases not matched to a gene: 8. The CDR3 sequence is CASSLGTDPYGYTF. The DNA of the CDR3 is TGTGCCAGCAGCCTAGGGACAGACCCCTATGGCTACACCTTC.

The chain uses TRBV18 and TRBJ2-3; D perhaps matches TRBD2 (6 bases). Germline lookup yields CDR1 KGHSH and CDR2 LQKENI. Between the trimmed V and J ends, which lost 2 bases and 0 bases, there was a span of 9 bases. The CDR3 spans 15 residues. The CDR3 sequence: CASSPGGTSTDTQYF. The CDR3 DNA follows: TGTGCCAGCTCACCAGGAGGGACTAGCACAGATACGCAGTATTTT.

CDR3 sequence (DNA): TGTGCCAGCAGCCTAGGACTAGCGGGGTCGGAGTACTTC. Residues: CASSLGLAGSEYF. The chain combines TRBV9 with TRBJ2-5, with TRBD2 matching over 12 bases. Looked up from germline, CDR1 is SGDLS and CDR2 is YYNGEE. After removal of 4 bases from V and 12 bases from J, the junction contained 7 bases not matched to a gene. This CDR3 comprises 13 residues.

The chain carries TRBV7-6 and TRBJ2-7, with 9 bases fitting TRBD1. The CDR3 consists of 15 residues. Germline V lookup: CDR1 SGHVS, CDR2 FNYEAQ. J was trimmed by 6 bases and V by 3 bases; bases with no gene match: 9. This CDR3 is CASSLGADRGVEQYF. CDR3 sequence (DNA): TGTGCCAGCAGCTTGGGGGCTGACAGGGGGGTCGAGCAGTACTTC. The full variable domain, completed using reference TRBV7-6 and TRBJ2-7, is GAGVSQSPRYKVTKRGQDVALRCDPISGHVSLYWYRQALGQGPEFLTYFNYEAQQDKSGLPNDRFSAERPEGSISTLTIQRTEQRDSAMYRCASSLGADRGVEQYFGPGTRLTVT.

V usage is TRBV6-5 and J usage is TRBJ1-6, with D uncertain. The CDR3 is made up of 13 amino acids. Germline-derived CDR1 and CDR2 are MNHEY and SVGAGI. V lost 8 bases, J lost 7 bases, and 12 bases lay in between. Here the CDR3 DNA reads TGTGCCAGCTCGGAAAGGGAGAATTCACCCCTCCACTTT. It specifies CASSERENSPLHF.

The CDR3 nucleotides read TGTGCCAGCAGCTTCGGGAGGGCCTATCCCGGGGAGCTGTTTTTT. Translating it yields CASSFGRAYPGELFF. The chain couples TRBV7-9 to TRBJ2-2, with 8 nucleotides matching TRBD2. This CDR3 has 15 residues. CDR1 is SEHNR and CDR2 is FQNEAQ in the germline V gene (reference sequence). J gave up 6 bases and V 3 bases, and 6 bases lay outside the gene matches.

This clone was detected only a few times. The V gene is TRBV6-6, the J gene TRBJ2-7; TRBD1 aligns across 8 bases. The CDR3 consists of 12 residues. In germline, CDR1 is MNHNY, CDR2 SVGAGI (reference sequence). With V trimmed by 5 bases and J by 8 bases, 5 bases remained unmatched. The CDR3 protein is CASSRTGNQQYF. The CDR3 DNA sequence: TGTGCCAGCAGTCGGACAGGGAACCAGCAGTACTTC.

Concerning this clone itself: Within the sample, other DNA sequences also encode this same CDR3. The gene calls are TRBV28 and TRBJ1-2; 9 bases align to TRBD1. Germline V gene sequence: CDR1 MDHEN, CDR2 SYDVKM. V was clipped by 9 bases and J by 0 bases; unmatched bases: 17. The CDR3 extends over 18 amino acids. The CDR3 reads CASSRWMIQGASNYGYTF. The CDR3 DNA follows: TGTGCCAGTAGTCGATGGATGATACAGGGGGCCTCTAACTATGGCTACACCTTC.